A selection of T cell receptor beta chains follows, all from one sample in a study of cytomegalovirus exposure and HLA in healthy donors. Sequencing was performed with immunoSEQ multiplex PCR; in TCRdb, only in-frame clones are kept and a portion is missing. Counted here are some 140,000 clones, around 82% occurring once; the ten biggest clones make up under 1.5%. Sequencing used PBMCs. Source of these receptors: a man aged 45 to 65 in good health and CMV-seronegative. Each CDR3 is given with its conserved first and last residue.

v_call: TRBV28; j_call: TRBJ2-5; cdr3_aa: CASSLRGSQETQYF
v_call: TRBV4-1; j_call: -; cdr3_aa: CASSGDLRLNEQYF
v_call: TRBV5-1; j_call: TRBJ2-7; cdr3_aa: CASSLESGGNYEQYF
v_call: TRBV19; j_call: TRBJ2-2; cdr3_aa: CATPSTGANTGELFF
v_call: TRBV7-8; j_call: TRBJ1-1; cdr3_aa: CASSPLGQGYPEPEAFF
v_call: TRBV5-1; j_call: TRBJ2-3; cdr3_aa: CASSGSLADTQYF
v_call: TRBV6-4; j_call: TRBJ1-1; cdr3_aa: CASSDRGTEAFF
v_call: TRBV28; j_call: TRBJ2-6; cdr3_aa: CASSLQGVGANVLTF
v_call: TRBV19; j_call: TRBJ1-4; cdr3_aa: CASSIFGGQSNEKLFF
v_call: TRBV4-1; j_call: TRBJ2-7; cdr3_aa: CASSHPGLLVYEQYF
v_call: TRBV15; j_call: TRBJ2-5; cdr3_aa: CATSRQLAGGQETQYF
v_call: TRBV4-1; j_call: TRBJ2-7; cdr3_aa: CASSQDLTSSYEQYF